These T cell receptor beta chains were read from a single sample in a study of OX40 agonist ivuxolimab in advanced cancers. Profiling relied on immunoSEQ multiplex PCR, and the TCRdb table lists in-frame clones only, not all of them. The sample holds 60,000 to 80,000 clones; around 83% are singletons and the top ten take under 2%. This sample comprised CD4+ or CD8+ T cells sorted from blood, obtained in a trial of the OX40 agonist ivuxolimab. These receptors were collected from an adult with an advanced solid tumor such as melanoma, head and neck, liver or kidney cancer. CDR3s include the opening cysteine and the closing phenylalanine or tryptophan. D genes are given only for firm matches. For some rows the clone size is stated as once, few or many, or as a class when expanded; others skip it.

j_call d_call v_call clone_size cdr3_length cdr3_aa cdr3_nt
TRBJ1-1 TRBD1 TRBV19 NA 15 CASKVQGGRITEAFF TGTGCCAGTAAGGTTCAGGGGGGCAGGATTACTGAAGCTTTCTTT
TRBJ2-1 TRBD2 TRBV9 NA 15 CASSVVVTSDGEQFF TGTGCCAGCAGCGTAGTGGTGACTAGCGACGGTGAGCAGTTCTTC
TRBJ2-5 NA TRBV6-6 once 13 CATQRGSQETQYF TGTGCCACCCAACGGGGGTCCCAAGAGACCCAGTACTTC
TRBJ2-7 TRBD2 TRBV2 NA 16 CASSEAPAGGPHEQYF TGTGCCAGCAGTGAGGCCCCAGCGGGAGGGCCACACGAGCAGTACTTC
TRBJ2-5 TRBD1 TRBV12-5 NA 14 CASGAGGPLETQYF TGTGCTAGTGGAGCAGGGGGCCCCCTGGAGACCCAGTACTTC
TRBJ2-3 NA TRBV6-1 few 13 CASSRGGTDTQYF TGTGCCAGCAGTCGAGGGGGCACAGATACGCAGTATTTT
TRBJ1-1 NA TRBV4-3 NA 15 CASSQDNWGGTEAFF TGCGCCAGCAGCCAAGATAATTGGGGTGGCACTGAAGCTTTCTTT
TRBJ1-6 TRBD1 TRBV27 once 17 CASSLLVPGQGGSPLHF TGTGCCAGCAGTTTATTGGTACCGGGACAGGGAGGTTCACCCCTCCACTTT
TRBJ1-1 TRBD1 TRBV7-2 NA 12 CASSLRTGLAFF TGTGCCAGCAGCTTGAGGACAGGGTTGGCTTTCTTT
TRBJ2-7 NA TRBV9 NA 15 CASSVGETGTYEQYF TGTGCCAGCAGCGTAGGAGAGACGGGTACCTACGAGCAGTACTTC
TRBJ1-1 NA TRBV15 NA 17 CATSRDGSAGRNTEAFF TGTGCCACCAGCAGAGATGGTTCGGCAGGGAGAAACACTGAAGCTTTCTTT
TRBJ2-1 TRBD1 TRBV6-4 few 15 CASPEGDRGRNEQFF TGTGCCAGCCCTGAAGGAGACAGGGGGCGGAATGAGCAGTTCTTC
TRBJ1-2 NA TRBV18 few 16 CASSPPLVSGLGGYTF TGTGCCAGCTCACCACCGTTAGTATCTGGACTAGGTGGCTACACCTTC
TRBJ1-3 NA TRBV5-5 NA 15 CASSYTPISGNTIYF TGTGCCAGCAGCTATACCCCTATCTCGGGAAACACCATATATTTT
TRBJ2-7 NA TRBV5-6 NA 15 CASSLVYGVDYEQYF TGTGCCAGCAGCTTGGTGTACGGAGTTGACTACGAGCAGTACTTC
TRBJ1-5 TRBD1 TRBV28 NA 16 CASSLSTGGGNQPQHF TGTGCCAGCAGTTTATCGACAGGGGGAGGTAATCAGCCCCAGCATTTT
TRBJ1-1 NA TRBV7-2 NA 13 CASSPRYNTEAFF TGTGCCAGCAGCCCGCGGTACAACACTGAAGCTTTCTTT
TRBJ2-1 TRBD2 TRBV5-1 NA 14 CASSSGGLGNEQFF TGCGCCAGCAGCTCGGGGGGATTAGGCAATGAGCAGTTCTTC
TRBJ2-3 NA TRBV5-4 NA 15 CASSQRLGGTDTQYF TGTGCCAGCAGCCAGAGACTAGGGGGGACAGATACGCAGTATTTT
TRBJ2-1 NA TRBV28 NA 12 CASSLTYNEQFF TGTGCCAGCAGTTTAACTTACAATGAGCAGTTCTTC
TRBJ2-3 TRBD2 TRBV7-9 NA 15 CASSSTSGRTDTQYF TGTGCCAGCAGCTCGACTAGCGGGAGAACAGATACGCAGTATTTT
TRBJ2-1 TRBD2 TRBV6-6 NA 16 CASSLTGTSGSGEQFF TGTGCCAGCAGCCTTACCGGGACTAGCGGGAGTGGCGAGCAGTTCTTC
TRBJ1-1 NA TRBV15 NA 16 CATRQQARGPGTEAFF TGTGCCACCAGACAACAGGCGAGGGGCCCGGGCACTGAAGCTTTCTTT
TRBJ2-1 NA TRBV6-6 once 12 CASSYVINEQFF TGTGCCAGCAGCTACGTAATTAATGAGCAGTTCTTC
TRBJ2-3 TRBD2 TRBV7-2 NA 17 CASSVQGGSRNTDTQYF TGTGCCAGCAGCGTCCAGGGCGGGAGTCGAAACACAGATACGCAGTATTTT
TRBJ1-5 NA TRBV21-1 NA 17 CASSPPGALYSNQPQHF TGTGCCAGCAGCCCCCCCGGGGCCCTATATAGCAATCAGCCCCAGCATTTT
TRBJ2-1 NA TRBV11-3 NA 14 CASSLGVGPAEQFF TGTGCCAGCAGCTTAGGGGTGGGACCCGCTGAGCAGTTCTTC
TRBJ2-7 NA TRBV7-9 NA 13 CASSVDSGLGRYF TGTGCCAGCAGCGTCGACAGCGGGTTGGGACGGTACTTC
TRBJ1-1 TRBD1 TRBV19 NA 17 CASSMIQGASEVTEAFF TGTGCCAGTAGTATGATCCAGGGGGCAAGTGAGGTCACTGAAGCTTTCTTT
TRBJ1-2 NA TRBV28 NA 13 CASRVPGNYGYTF TGTGCCAGCAGGGTACCAGGAAACTATGGCTACACCTTC
TRBJ2-3 TRBD2 TRBV6-1 NA 15 CASPLLAGATDTQYF TGTGCCAGTCCCCTGCTAGCGGGAGCGACAGATACGCAGTATTTT
TRBJ2-7 NA TRBV5-1 NA 14 CASSLNLNYVEQYF TGCGCCAGCAGCTTGAATCTGAACTACGTTGAGCAGTACTTC
TRBJ2-3 TRBD2 TRBV2 NA 21 CASSEPYFPGLAGGYTDTQYF TGTGCCAGCAGTGAACCCTATTTTCCGGGACTAGCGGGGGGGTACACAGATACGCAGTATTTT
TRBJ2-7 NA TRBV5-5 NA 12 CASSSTSYEQYF TGTGCCAGCAGCTCGACCTCCTACGAGCAGTACTTC
TRBJ2-2 NA TRBV19 NA 16 CASSIRRQGRAGELFF TGTGCCAGTAGTATTAGGAGGCAGGGGAGGGCCGGGGAGCTGTTTTTT
TRBJ1-4 TRBD1 TRBV5-1 NA 14 CASSPQGQDEKLFF TGCGCCAGCAGCCCCCAAGGACAGGATGAAAAACTGTTTTTT
TRBJ2-7 TRBD2 TRBV7-3 few 14 CASSLFAGGYEQYF TGTGCCAGCAGCTTATTCGCGGGAGGCTACGAGCAGTACTTC
TRBJ2-1 TRBD2 TRBV7-2 NA 15 CASSLQAGGDNEQFF TGTGCCAGCAGCTTACAAGCGGGAGGGGACAATGAGCAGTTCTTC
TRBJ2-5 NA TRBV19 NA 14 CASSIDPGGETQYF TGTGCCAGTAGTATTGATCCTGGAGGGGAGACCCAGTACTTC
TRBJ1-3 NA TRBV30 few 12 CAWSVAGDTIYF TGTGCCTGGAGTGTGGCGGGGGACACCATATATTTT
TRBJ2-1 TRBD2 TRBV10-3 few 15 CAIRDSGRARGEQFF TGTGCCATCAGGGATAGCGGGAGGGCCAGGGGTGAGCAGTTCTTC
TRBJ1-1 NA TRBV28 NA 13 CASSSPGVPEAFF TGTGCCAGCAGCTCCCCGGGGGTACCTGAAGCTTTCTTT
TRBJ2-1 NA TRBV10-1 once 12 CATRAPGGGQFF TGCGCCACCCGGGCTCCCGGGGGAGGGCAGTTCTTC
TRBJ2-7 TRBD2 TRBV28 NA 15 CASSLAGELSYEQYF TGTGCCAGCAGTTTAGCGGGAGAACTCTCCTACGAGCAGTACTTC
TRBJ2-5 NA TRBV7-6 NA 14 CASSFLGEGETQYF TGTGCCAGCAGCTTCCTCGGGGAAGGAGAGACCCAGTACTTC
TRBJ2-5 NA TRBV28 once 12 CASSLRVETQYF TGTGCCAGCAGCCTCCGGGTGGAGACCCAGTACTTC
TRBJ2-5 NA TRBV7-2 NA 14 CASSPPGLHETQYF TGTGCCAGCAGCCCCCCGGGTCTTCATGAGACCCAGTACTTC
TRBJ2-3 NA TRBV5-4 NA 14 CASSPEQRTDTQYF TGTGCCAGCAGCCCCGAACAGCGCACAGATACGCAGTATTTT
TRBJ2-7 NA TRBV7-9 NA 14 CASSLGDTSYEQYF TGTGCCAGCAGCTTAGGGGACACCTCCTACGAGCAGTACTTC
TRBJ2-7 NA TRBV29-1 NA 12 CSVGPGPYEQYF TGCAGCGTTGGGCCGGGACCCTACGAGCAGTACTTC
TRBJ2-1 NA TRBV10-3 NA 17 CAITPEIIRRSYNEQFF TGTGCCATCACCCCCGAAATAATTCGGCGATCATACAATGAGCAGTTCTTC
TRBJ1-1 TRBD1 TRBV7-2 NA 18 CASSFRVRGQGRSNEAFF TGTGCCAGCAGCTTTCGGGTCCGTGGACAGGGGAGGAGTAATGAAGCTTTCTTT
TRBJ1-1 NA TRBV2 NA 12 CASSADNTEAFF TGTGCCAGCAGCGCAGATAACACTGAAGCTTTCTTT